One sample yielded the 25 T cell receptor beta chains listed below, sequenced in a study of T cells in Graves' hyperthyroidism and ophthalmopathy. The investigators amplified TCR beta CDR3 regions from RNA transcripts. The study used the HTBI primer set for a first-round RT-PCR of the TCR CDR3. In TCRdb, the multiplex PCR reads were re-called with MiXCR into one record per CDR3 protein. Of roughly 570,000 distinct CDR3 sequences in the sample, 46% were seen once. Sequenced material: peripheral blood or thyroid tissue (not recorded which). All receptors come from a woman younger than 35 with Graves' hyperthyroidism.

V is TRBV9 and J is TRBJ1-2; 8 bases are a match to TRBD1. The germline gives CDR1 SGDLS, CDR2 YYNGEE. The CDR3 runs to 17 residues. J gave up 2 bases and V 1 base, and 10 bases lay outside the gene matches. CDR3 protein: CASSVPYEGQENYGYTF. CDR3 in DNA: TGTGCCAGCAGCGTACCCTACGAGGGACAGGAGAACTATGGCTACACCTTC.

The rearrangement uses TRBV10-3 and TRBJ2-7; possible D gene TRBD1, 5 bases. Trimming removed 10 bases from V and 0 bases from J, with 13 bases in between. Germline V gene data show CDR1 as ENHRY and CDR2 as SYGVKD. The CDR3 runs 13 residues. CDR3 sequence (DNA): TGTGCCACCGCTACAGGAGCCTCCTACGAGCAGTACTTC. Amino acid sequence: CATATGASYEQYF.

This clonotype occurred a few times. The V and J genes are TRBV4-1 and TRBJ1-1; D is uncertain. CDR1 and CDR2 (germline): MGHRA, YSYEKL. The CDR3 is made up of 15 amino acids. Trimming removed 6 bases at V and 4 bases at J, with 18 bases between. CDR3 protein: CASRHPADLGTEAFF. CDR3 DNA sequence: TGCGCCAGCAGGCACCCCGCCGACCTCGGCACTGAAGCTTTCTTT.

At least ten counts were recorded for this clonotype. The V and J genes are TRBV5-8 and TRBJ2-7; 8 nucleotides line up with TRBD2. V lost 0 bases to trimming and J lost 0 bases; unmatched junction nucleotides: 2. CDR3 length: 15 amino acids. Germline CDR1 is SGHTS and CDR2 is YDEGEE. For the CDR3, the DNA is TGTGCCAGCAGCTTGGACGGGAGGGCCTCCTACGAGCAGTACTTC. It specifies CASSLDGRASYEQYF.

This chain joins TRBV2 and TRBJ1-2, with D hard to call. This CDR3 has 13 residues. From germline, CDR1 is SNHLY and CDR2 FYNNEI. The V end lost 4 bases, the J end lost 3 bases, and 9 bases lay between the germline ends. Here the CDR3 reads CASSAKGDYGYTF. The CDR3 DNA is TGTGCCAGCAGTGCTAAAGGTGACTATGGCTACACCTTC.

This clonotype was seen many times. This sequence joins TRBV12-3 or TRBV12-4 and TRBJ2-7; D might be TRBD1 (6 bases). This CDR3 has 14 amino acids. V was shortened by 3 bases and J by 4 bases, with 13 bases between the two germline ends. The CDR3 DNA reads as TGTGCCAGCAGTTTGGGCCAGGGGATATACGAGCAGTACTTC. Translation gives CASSLGQGIYEQYF.

The V gene is TRBV2, the J gene TRBJ1-5; D remains ambiguous. This CDR3 is built from 10 residues. Germline-derived CDR1 and CDR2 are SNHLY and FYNNEI. Trimming removed 8 bases from V and 11 bases from J, with 10 bases in between. The CDR3 DNA reads as TGTGCCAGCCGCCACGGGACCCAGCATTTT. It encodes CASRHGTQHF. The complete variable domain, with remaining parts taken from reference TRBV2 and TRBJ1-5, reads EPEVTQTPSHQVTQMGQEVILRCVPISNHLYFYWYRQILGQKVEFLVSFYNNEISEKSEIFDDQFSVERPDGSNFTLKIRSTKLEDSAMYFCASRHGTQHFGDGTRLSIL.

The chain uses TRBV24-1 and TRBJ2-3, with a possible D match to TRBD1 (6 bases). This CDR3 contains 16 residues. V lost 4 bases, J lost 3 bases, and 16 bases lay in between. The germline gives CDR1 KGHDR, CDR2 SFDVKD. CDR3 loop: CATSDPSSDSTDTQYF. The CDR3 nucleotides are TGTGCCACCAGTGACCCCAGCTCGGACAGTACAGATACGCAGTATTTT.

The table lists this clonotype with many counts. The V call is TRBV29-1, the J call TRBJ2-5, with a tentative D call TRBD2 (6 bases). CDR3 length equals 13 residues. V dropped 3 bases and J dropped 2 bases, with 10 bases sitting between them. Germline CDR1 and CDR2: SQVTM and ANQGSEA. The CDR3 sequence: CSVEGGRQETQYF. CDR3 coding DNA: TGCAGCGTTGAGGGGGGTCGGCAAGAGACCCAGTACTTC.

The chain is built from TRBV29-1 and TRBJ1-2, with 8 bases lining up with TRBD1. CDR1 SQVTM and CDR2 ANQGSEA come from the germline V gene. The V segment lost 4 bases and the J segment 8 bases; nucleotides outside the gene matches: 6. This CDR3 region has 12 residues. CDR3 nucleotide sequence: TGCAGCGTTGCCCCAAGGACAGGGGGCTACACCTTC. Translating it yields CSVAPRTGGYTF.

The rearrangement uses TRBV3-1 and TRBJ2-7, with D possibly being TRBD1 or TRBD2 (5 bases each). Trimming shortened V by 4 bases and J by 3 bases, and 10 bases separated the two germline ends. There are 13 residues in the CDR3. Germline assignment: CDR1 LGHDT and CDR2 YNNKEL (reference sequence). CDR3 bases: TGTGCCAGCAGCCGGACACTAGACTACGAGCAGTACTTC. Its translation is CASSRTLDYEQYF.

This clonotype was detected many times. The genes are TRBV5-4 and TRBJ2-2; possibly TRBD2 for D (5 bases). V was cut by 4 bases and J by 4 bases, with 14 bases left in between. The germline V gene has CDR1 SGHNT and CDR2 YYREEE (reference sequence). The CDR3 length is 15 residues. For the CDR3, the DNA is TGTGCCAGCAGCATAAGCAAGGGAGTCACCGGGGAGCTGTTTTTT. Amino acids: CASSISKGVTGELFF.

This clonotype was recorded many times. The chain combines TRBV5-8 with TRBJ2-7; either TRBD1 or TRBD2 may fit D (6 bases each). The CDR3 is 15 residues long. Trimming took 5 bases from V and 3 from J, leaving 18 bases between them. The germline V gene encodes CDR1 SGHTS and CDR2 YDEGEE. The CDR3 bases are TGTGCCAGCAGGATCAAGGGGGGATCGGTCTACGAGCAGTACTTC. Amino acids: CASRIKGGSVYEQYF.

Many counts were recorded for this clonotype. The chain combines TRBV2 with TRBJ2-7; no reliable D call. Between the trimmed V and J ends, which lost 7 bases and 3 bases, there was a span of 7 bases. Germline lookup yields CDR1 SNHLY and CDR2 FYNNEI. The CDR3 covers 11 residues. DNA of the CDR3: TGTGCCAGCAAGGTCCGCTACGAGCAGTACTTC. Translating it yields CASKVRYEQYF.

Comment on this clonotype: Being one base from a much bigger clone, this may be a read error. This chain connects TRBV5-4 to TRBJ1-5; weak D call: TRBD1 (6 bases). Germline CDR1 and CDR2: SGHNT and YYREEE (reference sequence). This CDR3 has 16 amino acids. Trimming took off 2 bases at V and 3 bases at J, with 15 bases between the two ends. This CDR3 is CASSFGGGRVNQPQHF. CDR3 nucleotide sequence: TGTGCCAGCAGCTTTGGGGGCGGACGGGTCAATCAGCCCCAGCATTTT.

This clonotype was seen a few times. For the CDR3, the DNA is TGTGCCATCAGCCCCGGGACTAGCGGAACCACTAGCACAGATACGCAGTATTTT. Its protein product is CAISPGTSGTTSTDTQYF. The V call is TRBV10-3, the J call TRBJ2-3; 11 bases fit TRBD2. V shed 6 bases, J shed 0 bases, and the junction held 11 bases outside the gene matches. Germline V gene sequence: CDR1 ENHRY, CDR2 SYGVKD. The length of the CDR3 is 18 residues.

The chain uses TRBV25-1 and TRBJ1-6; tentative D call: TRBD1 (5 bases). The CDR3 loop spans 15 amino acids. CDR1 is MGHDK, CDR2 SYGVNS, per germline. Deletions cut 7 bases from V and 5 bases from J, with 15 bases between. CDR3: CASTFGAGNNSPLHF. In DNA, the CDR3 is TGTGCCAGCACGTTCGGGGCAGGAAATAATTCACCCCTCCACTTT.

Ten or more counts support this clonotype. The chain is built from TRBV12-3 or TRBV12-4 and TRBJ1-5; D is unresolved. Trimming stripped 6 bases from V and 0 bases from J, with 12 bases between. The CDR3 loop spans 15 amino acids. The CDR3 region has the DNA TGTGCCAGCAGACCTGGTGGAGATAGCAATCAGCCCCAGCATTTT. Translated: CASRPGGDSNQPQHF.

The chain uses TRBV20-1 and TRBJ1-1; D perhaps matches TRBD1 (5 bases). V dropped 1 base and J dropped 1 base, with 25 bases sitting between them. This CDR3 region has 19 residues. CDR1 DFQATT and CDR2 SNEGSKA come from the germline V gene (reference sequence). CDR3 sequence: CSARVSTASGRGTNTEAFF. The DNA of the CDR3 is TGCAGTGCTAGAGTATCAACGGCTAGCGGGAGGGGTACGAACACTGAAGCTTTCTTT.

The rearrangement uses TRBV7-9 and TRBJ2-6; the match to TRBD2 covers 7 bases. This CDR3 has 15 amino acids. Germline assignment: CDR1 SEHNR and CDR2 FQNEAQ (reference sequence). The V and J ends lost 2 bases and 4 bases, in that order; junction bases with no gene match: 2. This CDR3 reads CASSLIGGGANVLTF. The CDR3 DNA is TGTGCCAGCAGCTTAATCGGGGGGGGGGCCAACGTCCTGACTTTC.

This clonotype appeared many times. CDR3 DNA sequence: TGTGCCAGCAGTTCGGTCGCCCTGACTAATGAAAAACTGTTTTTT. The encoded protein is CASSSVALTNEKLFF. J is TRBJ1-4 and V is TRBV12-3 or TRBV12-4; D is ambiguous. With 4 bases removed from V and 2 bases from J, the gap between germline ends came to 11 bases. The CDR3 runs to 15 residues.

This clonotype was counted at least ten times. The chain couples TRBV20-1 to TRBJ2-7; the match to TRBD2 covers 12 bases. V shed 5 bases and J 6 bases; nucleotides not matched to a gene: 11. Germline CDR1 and CDR2: DFQATT and SNEGSKA (reference sequence). This CDR3 has 15 amino acids. As DNA, the CDR3 is TGCAGTGCTCCCATGACTAGCGGGAGACTCCGCGAGCAGTACTTC. As protein: CSAPMTSGRLREQYF.

This clonotype was seen ten or more times. The chain has TRBV11-2 and TRBJ1-2; 9 bases fit TRBD1. This CDR3 is built from 15 residues. Germline CDR1 SGHAT, CDR2 FQNNGV. V was pared by 2 bases and J by 7 bases, with 8 bases of the junction left unmatched. CDR3: CASSLRDRDSGGYTF. CDR3 nucleotides: TGTGCCAGCAGCTTAAGGGACAGGGATTCTGGTGGCTACACCTTC.

This clonotype has ten or more counts. The chain employs TRBV7-9 and TRBJ1-3; maybe TRBD1 (6 bases). V was clipped by 5 bases and J by 0 bases, with 8 bases between them. Germline CDR1 and CDR2: SEHNR and FQNEAQ (reference sequence). This CDR3 spans 14 amino acids. The CDR3 region has the DNA TGTGCCAGCAGCGGGACAAACTCTGGAAACACCATATATTTT. It yields the protein CASSGTNSGNTIYF.

V and J are TRBV2 and TRBJ2-7; 9 nucleotides line up with TRBD1. The V gene's germline CDR1 is SNHLY and CDR2 FYNNEI. The CDR3 is made up of 13 amino acids. The V gene end was trimmed by 6 bases and the J gene end by 1 base; junction bases not matched to a gene: 1. The CDR3 loop is CASRGTGSYEQYF. CDR3 sequence (DNA): TGTGCCAGCAGGGGGACAGGGTCCTACGAGCAGTACTTC.